Below, 28 T cell receptor beta chains from the same sample are listed, as sequenced in a study of OX40 agonist ivuxolimab in advanced cancers. This table comes from immunoSEQ multiplex PCR, and its TCRdb copy is limited to in-frame clones, with some not included. The sample gives about 10,000 clones, roughly three fifths of which show up once; 46% is in the top ten. Source: CD4+ or CD8+ T cells sorted from blood, taken in a trial of the OX40 agonist ivuxolimab. The receptors stem from an adult with an advanced solid tumor such as melanoma, head and neck, liver or kidney cancer.

Concerning this clone: Compared with germline, one end of the junction differs, possibly owing to a read error. The chain couples TRBV6-9 to TRBJ2-7, with a possible D match to TRBD2 (5 bases). This CDR3 region has 12 residues. Germline CDR1 is MNHGY and CDR2 is SVAAGI. CDR3 sequence reads: CASSVRGGEQYF. The DNA for the CDR3 is TGCGCCAGCAGTGTCCGGGGTGGCGAGCAGTACTTC.

This clone ranks as medium-sized. This sequence joins TRBV7-3 and TRBJ1-1; no reliable D call. V was trimmed by 0 bases and J by 3 bases, leaving 5 bases between them. The CDR3 spans 13 residues. Germline-derived CDR1 and CDR2 are SGHTA and FQGTGA. CDR3 nucleotides: TGTGCCAGCAGCTTAACCGACTACACTGAAGCTTTCTTT. It is translated as CASSLTDYTEAFF.

This clone was detected only once. Only one base separates this from a far larger clonotype, so it likely reflects a read error. The gene calls are TRBV4-2 and TRBJ2-7, with 9 bases matching TRBD1. V gave up 0 bases and J gave up 2 bases; unmatched junction bases: 8. In germline, CDR1 is LGHNA, CDR2 YNFKEQ. CDR3 length: 17 amino acids. CDR3 region: CASSQDPINRGPYEQYF. CDR3 in DNA: TGTGCCAGCAGCCAAGATCCTATCAACAGGGGGCCCTACGAGCAGTACTTC.

This clone was counted a few times. The rearrangement joins TRBV6-9 to TRBJ2-1; no clear D. The V and J ends lost 6 bases and 8 bases respectively, with 11 bases between them. Germline CDR1 and CDR2: MNHGY and SVAAGI. CDR3 length: 12 amino acids. In DNA, the CDR3 is TGTGCCAGCAGCCACACACAACATGAGCAGTTCTTC. Protein product: CASSHTQHEQFF.

The V gene is TRBV4-1, the J gene TRBJ2-7; D gene unclear. Trimming stripped 1 base from V and 3 bases from J, with 13 bases between. Germline-derived CDR1 and CDR2 are MGHRA and YSYEKL. This CDR3 comprises 15 residues. This CDR3 is CASSQGLTGNYEQYF. The CDR3 DNA reads TGCGCCAGCAGCCAAGGGTTGACTGGAAACTACGAGCAGTACTTC.

The chain is built from TRBV30 and TRBJ2-7; TRBD2 matches at 7 bases. Germline V CDR1 and CDR2: GTSNPN, SVGIG (reference sequence). Germline trimming cut 3 bases from V and 7 bases from J; bases unmatched to any gene: 12. This CDR3 has 14 residues. CDR3 sequence reads: CAWSSLTSAREQYF. CDR3 DNA: TGTGCCTGGAGCTCGCTTACTAGCGCGAGGGAGCAGTACTTC.

This clone was picked up a small number of times. CDR3: CATRGRGQVQYF. DNA for the CDR3: TGTGCCACACGCGGGAGGGGCCAGGTGCAGTACTTC. The chain joins TRBV7-8 to TRBJ2-7, with 9 bases matching TRBD2. CDR1 SGHVS and CDR2 FQNEAQ come from the germline V gene. Germline trimming cut 10 bases from V and 9 bases from J; bases unmatched to any gene: 10. The CDR3 spans 12 residues.

The V call is TRBV19, the J call TRBJ1-4; D not resolved. The CDR3 is 13 residues long. Trimming left V 3 bases short and J 3 bases short, with 5 bases between. The V gene's germline CDR1 is LNHDA and CDR2 SQIVND (reference sequence). This chain's CDR3 is CASSMWPNEKLFF. The CDR3 DNA reads TGTGCCAGTAGTATGTGGCCTAATGAAAAACTGTTTTTT.

The J gene is TRBJ1-3, the V gene TRBV9; maybe TRBD1 (6 bases). Germline V lookup: CDR1 SGDLS, CDR2 YYNGEE. The CDR3 is 15 residues long. The V end lost 3 bases, the J end lost 6 bases, and 16 bases lay between the germline ends. CDR3 in amino acids: CASSEMGGTQNTIYF. The CDR3 nucleotides are TGTGCCAGCAGCGAGATGGGCGGGACACAAAACACCATATATTTT.

This clone was seen more than once but under ten times. The chain links TRBV11-2 to TRBJ2-7; 9 bases agree with TRBD2. This CDR3 contains 14 residues. CDR1 SGHAT and CDR2 FQNNGV come from the germline V gene. V lost 2 bases to trimming and J lost 3 bases; unmatched junction nucleotides: 2. The CDR3 loop reads CASSLIAGDYEQYF. DNA of the CDR3: TGTGCCAGCAGCTTAATAGCGGGAGACTACGAGCAGTACTTC.

On this clone: One end of the junction is discordant with germline, which a read error may explain. In DNA, the CDR3 is TGTGCCAGCAGCCTAGCTGGAGGACGGACTACCGGGGAGCTGTTTTTT. Translating gives CASSLAGGRTTGELFF. The chain links TRBV7-6 to TRBJ2-2; weak D call: TRBD2 (5 bases). Germline V gene lookup returns CDR1 SGHVS and CDR2 FNYEAQ. The CDR3 is 16 amino acids.

This clone was detected only a few times. The CDR3 loop is CASSHPGTSGYTF. The CDR3 coding sequence is TGCGCCAGCAGCCATCCCGGGACGAGTGGCTACACCTTC. The rearrangement uses TRBV4-1 and TRBJ1-2, with a weak D call TRBD1 (5 bases). Trimming removed 3 bases from V and 7 bases from J, with 12 bases in between. CDR3 length: 13 amino acids. CDR1 is MGHRA, CDR2 YSYEKL, per germline.

V gene TRBV4-1 combines with J gene TRBJ2-7; 12 nucleotides match TRBD2. CDR1 and CDR2 (germline): MGHRA, YSYEKL. The CDR3 consists of 16 residues. J lost 3 bases, V lost 0 bases, and 3 bases had no gene match. CDR3 protein: CASSQDKLAGGYEQYF. The CDR3 coding sequence is TGCGCCAGCAGCCAAGACAAACTAGCGGGAGGCTACGAGCAGTACTTC.

The chain employs TRBV4-2 and TRBJ2-7; 13 nucleotides line up with TRBD2. The CDR3 is made up of 15 amino acids. Germline loops: CDR1 LGHNA, CDR2 YNFKEQ. The junction had 6 bases not matched to a gene; V was cut back by 5 bases and J by 5 bases. The CDR3 DNA reads as TGTGCCAGCAGCTCATGGACTAGCGGGAGAGACGAGCAGTACTTC. This gives the protein CASSSWTSGRDEQYF.

The chain carries TRBV7-3 and TRBJ2-7; 8 nucleotides agree with TRBD2. J was trimmed by 2 bases and V by 5 bases; bases with no gene match: 5. From germline, CDR1 is SGHTA and CDR2 FQGTGA. This CDR3 contains 14 residues. In DNA, the CDR3 is TGTGCCAGCAGCCCCTTAGCGGGACCCTACGAGCAGTACTTC. Translated: CASSPLAGPYEQYF.

This chain connects TRBV27 to TRBJ2-7, with D possibly being TRBD1 (6 bases). V lost 3 bases and J lost 1, with 7 bases in between. CDR1 MNHEY and CDR2 SMNVEV come from the germline V gene (reference sequence). CDR3 length equals 13 residues. CDR3 sequence reads: CASSLTGSYEQYF. CDR3 DNA sequence: TGTGCCAGCAGTTTGACAGGATCCTACGAGCAGTACTTC.

This clone was seen a few times. V is TRBV4-2 and J is TRBJ2-1; D is uncertain. Germline CDR1 reads LGHNA; CDR2 reads YNFKEQ. The ends were cut back, 0 bases at V and 5 bases at J, with 23 bases in the middle. The CDR3 has 19 residues. CDR3 sequence: CASSQDLRSWRLVDNEQFF. In nucleotides, the CDR3 is TGTGCCAGCAGCCAAGATCTCCGGTCCTGGCGGCTGGTCGACAATGAGCAGTTCTTC.

This clone rates as medium-sized. V gene TRBV4-1 combines with J gene TRBJ1-1; weak D call: TRBD1 (5 bases). The CDR3 spans 13 residues. Germline values: CDR1 MGHRA, CDR2 YSYEKL. Trimming cost V 1 base and J 2 bases, with 5 bases left between them. In DNA form, the CDR3 reads TGCGCCAGCAGCCAAGGGGGCAACACTGAAGCTTTCTTT. It yields the protein CASSQGGNTEAFF.

This clone is labeled medium-sized. CDR3 DNA sequence: TGTGCCATCAGTGAGGCGACAGGGAATCAGCCCCAGCATTTT. Its protein product is CAISEATGNQPQHF. This chain connects TRBV10-3 to TRBJ1-5; TRBD1 agrees at 7 bases. CDR1 is ENHRY and CDR2 is SYGVKD in the germline V gene. The CDR3 is 14 residues long. V gave up 2 bases and J gave up 4 bases; unmatched junction bases: 2.

The gene calls are TRBV21-1 and TRBJ1-1. TRBV21-1 is a known pseudogene. The CDR3 spans 16 residues. CDR3 nucleotides: TGTGCCAGCAGCAAAGGAAATCGGGGCTTGAACACTGAAGCTTTCTTT. Protein: CASSKGNRGLNTEAFF.

V is TRBV7-9 and J is TRBJ2-2; D call uncertain. Between the trimmed V and J ends, which lost 3 bases and 4 bases, there was a span of 9 bases. The CDR3 is made up of 14 amino acids. Germline-derived CDR1 and CDR2 are SEHNR and FQNEAQ (reference sequence). CDR3 bases: TGTGCCAGCAGCTTGACGGGCGGCACCGGGGAGCTGTTTTTT. Translating gives CASSLTGGTGELFF. The full variable domain, rest sourced from reference TRBV7-9 and TRBJ2-2, is DTGVSQNPRHKITKRGQNVTFRCDPISEHNRLYWYRQTLGQGPEFLTYFQNEAQLEKSRLLSDRFSAERPKGSFSTLEIQRTEQGDSAMYLCASSLTGGTGELFFGEGSRLTVL.

The chain recombines TRBV10-3 with TRBJ2-3; 10 bases match TRBD2. Germline CDR1 ENHRY, CDR2 SYGVKD. CDR3 length equals 13 residues. V was pared by 10 bases and J by 1 base, with 2 bases of the junction left unmatched. CDR3 sequence reads: CASGLAGTDTQYF. CDR3 coding DNA: TGTGCCAGCGGACTAGCGGGCACAGATACGCAGTATTTT.

The chain carries TRBV4-2 and TRBJ2-1; D unclear. This CDR3 spans 15 amino acids. V lost 4 bases to trimming and J lost 0 bases, with 10 bases between them. Per the germline V gene, CDR1 is LGHNA and CDR2 is YNFKEQ. The chain's CDR3 is CASSPTTSSYNEQFF. In DNA form, the CDR3 reads TGTGCCAGCAGCCCTACGACGAGCTCCTACAATGAGCAGTTCTTC.

The rearrangement links TRBV10-2 to TRBJ2-1; weak D call: TRBD1 (7 bases). Trimming removed 11 bases from V and 0 bases from J, with 14 bases in between. The CDR3 contains 14 residues. Looked up from germline, CDR1 is WSHSY and CDR2 is SAAADI. The CDR3 region is CAAGGSGSYNEQFF. The CDR3 DNA reads as TGCGCCGCAGGGGGTAGCGGCTCCTACAATGAGCAGTTCTTC.

This chain connects TRBV4-1 to TRBJ2-7; D perhaps matches TRBD2 (5 bases). The length of the CDR3 is 16 residues. CDR1 is MGHRA and CDR2 is YSYEKL in the germline V gene. With 1 base removed from V and 3 bases from J, the gap between germline ends came to 16 bases. CDR3 sequence: CASSQVYGGYNYEQYF. The CDR3 DNA reads as TGCGCCAGCAGCCAAGTGTACGGCGGGTACAACTACGAGCAGTACTTC.

The gene calls are TRBV28 and TRBJ2-1; 7 positions agree with TRBD2. This CDR3 contains 14 residues. Germline V CDR1 and CDR2: MDHEN, SYDVKM. Trimming removed 7 bases from V and 7 bases from J; junction bases left unmatched: 10. CDR3 residues: CASTTSLMGNEQFF. CDR3 bases: TGTGCCAGCACGACTAGCCTAATGGGGAATGAGCAGTTCTTC.

The gene calls are TRBV7-8 and TRBJ1-5; unclear D gene. CDR1 and CDR2 (germline): SGHVS, FQNEAQ. Trimming shortened V by 1 base and J by 0 bases, and 10 bases separated the two germline ends. This CDR3 comprises 16 residues. In DNA, the CDR3 is TGTGCCAGCAGCTTAGGCGTGCCCGGTAGCAATCAGCCCCAGCATTTT. It is translated as CASSLGVPGSNQPQHF.

The rearrangement joins TRBV5-1 to TRBJ2-1, with 13 positions matching TRBD2. CDR3 length: 17 amino acids. The trim removed 4 bases at V and 6 bases at J, leaving 10 bases unmatched. CDR1 is SGHRS, CDR2 YFSETQ, per germline. This CDR3 is CASSPVTGLAGVNEQFF. In DNA, the CDR3 is TGCGCCAGCAGCCCGGTCACCGGACTAGCGGGAGTCAATGAGCAGTTCTTC.